This entry lists 4 T cell receptor beta chains sequenced from one sample in a study of shared clonotypes between healthy human individuals. The data were produced by immunoSEQ multiplex PCR, yet TCRdb's version contains in-frame clones alone and is incomplete. The sample shows about half a million clones, around 73% of them seen only once. The sequencing sample was made of PBMCs. The receptors originated from a woman in her 40s in good health. Some clones in this sample may be carry-over from other donors' samples.

The chain has TRBV5-4 and TRBJ2-1; D is perhaps TRBD1 (6 bases). Germline loops: CDR1 SGHNT, CDR2 YYREEE (reference sequence). Trimming left V 3 bases short and J 4 bases short, with 11 bases between. The length of the CDR3 is 14 residues. CDR3 amino acids: CASSSDSRYNEQFF. The CDR3 DNA is TGTGCCAGCAGCTCGGACAGTAGATACAATGAGCAGTTCTTC. Variable domain in full (rest from reference TRBV5-4 and TRBJ2-1): ETGVTQSPTHLIKTRGQQVTLRCSSQSGHNTVSWYQQALGQGPQFIFQYYREEENGRGNFPPRFSGLQFPNYSSELNVNALELDDSALYLCASSSDSRYNEQFFGPGTRLTVL.

The genes are TRBV28 and TRBJ1-2; D may be TRBD1 (5 bases). From germline, CDR1 is MDHEN and CDR2 SYDVKM. The germline V and J ends were trimmed by 6 bases and 2 bases, with 10 bases remaining between them. The CDR3 totals 13 residues. The CDR3 DNA reads TGTGCCAGCAGAATAGACAGAAACTATGGCTACACCTTC. Its translation is CASRIDRNYGYTF.

This sequence joins TRBV7-2 and TRBJ1-1, with D maybe TRBD1 (5 bases). Per the germline V gene, CDR1 is SGHTA and CDR2 is FQGNSA. This CDR3 has 14 amino acids. V was trimmed by 3 bases and J by 2 bases, leaving 10 bases between them. CDR3 coding DNA: TGTGCCAGCAGCTTTTGGACAAGTAACACTGAAGCTTTCTTT. Its protein is CASSFWTSNTEAFF.

The chain recombines TRBV19 with TRBJ1-2; D is uncertain. Germline values: CDR1 LNHDA, CDR2 SQIVND (reference sequence). The CDR3 spans 13 residues. V shed 1 base and J shed 7 bases, with 10 bases lying between them. The CDR3 reads CASSIGAVTGYTF. CDR3 in DNA: TGTGCCAGTAGTATAGGGGCAGTCACTGGCTACACCTTC.